This passage covers 31 T cell receptor beta chains from one sample sequenced in a study of blood T cells in healthy people across ages (dated by TCRdb to the mid-2010s). Libraries were built with 5' RACE. For sequencing, an Illumina HiSeq 2500 was employed. A second about 6 to 11 cycle PCR used a sample-barcoded 5' primer and a J-beta primer mix. The public reads were run again by TCRdb, first through fastp at Q25 and then through MiXCR, and only productive beta chains were kept. Each CDR3 protein gets just one entry, which takes the most common genes and DNA from the rows behind it. For this sample there are 650,000 to 950,000 distinct CDR3 sequences; 44% appear just once. The leading ten clones occupy 15% to 25% of the sample. The sequenced material came from blood. The source is a man aged 55 to 70 in good health.

This clonotype was seen a few times. The CDR3 protein is CASSQTGQAYEQYF. The CDR3 DNA reads as TGCGCCAGCAGCCAGACAGGGCAAGCCTACGAGCAGTACTTC. J is TRBJ2-7 and V is TRBV5-1; TRBD1 matches at 7 bases. This CDR3 has 14 amino acids. The trim removed 4 bases at V and 2 bases at J, leaving 6 bases unmatched. CDR1 and CDR2 from the germline V gene are SGHRS and YFSETQ.

V usage is TRBV2 and J usage is TRBJ1-4; D gene ambiguous. The V end lost 8 bases, the J end lost 7 bases, and 5 bases lay between the germline ends. The CDR3 length is 10 residues. The germline V gene has CDR1 SNHLY and CDR2 FYNNEI. Here the CDR3 reads CASEAEKLFF. The CDR3 bases are TGTGCCAGCGAAGCTGAAAAACTGTTTTTT.

The V gene is TRBV30, the J gene TRBJ1-5, with 8 bases lining up with TRBD1. V lost 2 bases, J lost 6 bases, and 3 bases stayed unmatched. CDR3 length: 13 residues. Per germline, CDR1 GTSNPN and CDR2 SVGIG (reference sequence). CDR3 protein: CAWSSGGGQPQHF. In DNA form, the CDR3 reads TGTGCCTGGAGTTCAGGGGGCGGTCAGCCCCAGCATTTT.

About this clonotype: One end of the junction is discordant with germline, which a read error may explain. This rearrangement joins TRBV4-1 to TRBJ1-2, with D unresolved. The CDR3 loop spans 14 amino acids. Germline CDR1 reads MGHRA; CDR2 reads YSYEKL. CDR3: CASSQESGYYGHTF. CDR3 in DNA: TGCGCCAGCAGCCAAGAGTCGGGCTACTATGGCCACACCTTC.

This clonotype was seen only a few times. The V gene is TRBV30, the J gene TRBJ2-1; D is possibly TRBD1 (6 bases). From germline, CDR1 is GTSNPN and CDR2 SVGIG (reference sequence). V lost 4 bases, J lost 7 bases, and 20 bases lay in between. The CDR3 is 15 residues long. The CDR3 here is CAWTLGGAANNEQFF. The CDR3, as DNA: TGTGCCTGGACTCTTGGGGGCGCTGCCAATAATGAGCAGTTCTTC.

As to this clonotype: The junction and the germline gene differ at one end; a read error may be behind it. The V gene is TRBV7-2, the J gene TRBJ2-1, with a weak D call TRBD2 (6 bases). CDR3 size: 15 residues. Germline CDR1 is SGHTA and CDR2 is FQGNSA. The CDR3 nucleotides are TGTGGCAGCAGCTTATCTGCGGGACTCTACAATGAGCAGTTCTTC. This encodes CGSSLSAGLYNEQFF.

The chain joins TRBV5-1 to TRBJ1-1; possible D gene TRBD1, 6 bases. Trimming left V 6 bases short and J 1 base short, with 10 bases between. The length of the CDR3 is 13 residues. Looked up from germline, CDR1 is SGHRS and CDR2 is YFSETQ. The DNA for the CDR3 is TGCGCCAGCAACAGGGAGGCGAACACTGAAGCTTTCTTT. Translating gives CASNREANTEAFF.

This clonotype was observed a handful of times. The V gene is TRBV20-1, the J gene TRBJ2-1; D is ambiguous. The CDR3 has 10 amino acids. V lost 6 bases and J lost 4, with 4 bases in between. The germline CDR1 and CDR2 sequences are DFQATT and SNEGSKA (reference sequence). CDR3 sequence (DNA): TGCAGTGCCCTTTACAATGAGCAGTTCTTC. Its translation: CSALYNEQFF.

The chain joins TRBV9 to TRBJ2-6; D unresolved. V was pared by 2 bases and J by 0 bases, with 15 bases between. The CDR3 covers 18 residues. Germline V gene lookup returns CDR1 SGDLS and CDR2 YYNGEE. The CDR3 DNA reads TGTGCCAGCAGCGTCTACCCCTCAGGACCCTCTGGGGCCAACGTCCTGACTTTC. Translated: CASSVYPSGPSGANVLTF.

V usage is TRBV20-1 and J usage is TRBJ2-7; 9 bases align to TRBD1. CDR1 is DFQATT, CDR2 SNEGSKA, per germline (reference sequence). The CDR3 has 13 residues. Trimming removed 6 bases from V and 4 bases from J; junction bases left unmatched: 7. The CDR3 DNA reads as TGCAGTGCCCCCGGGACAGGGATTTACGAGCAGTACTTC. Translating it yields CSAPGTGIYEQYF.

This clonotype turned up a few times. The rearrangement links TRBV12-3 or TRBV12-4 to TRBJ2-7; a possible D gene is TRBD2 (5 bases). The CDR3 totals 12 residues. Between the trimmed V and J ends, which lost 3 bases and 6 bases, there was a span of 9 bases. The CDR3 here is CASSFTSPEQYF. DNA of the CDR3: TGTGCCAGCAGTTTCACTAGTCCCGAGCAGTACTTC.

CDR3 coding DNA: TGTGCCAGCAGCCCGGGGGGGGGGAAGCCCAATGAGCAGTTCTTC. This encodes CASSPGGGKPNEQFF. The gene calls are TRBV7-3 and TRBJ2-1, with 8 bases fitting TRBD2. The CDR3 is 15 residues long. V lost 5 bases to trimming and J lost 6 bases; unmatched junction nucleotides: 9. From germline, CDR1 is SGHTA and CDR2 FQGTGA.

The chain combines TRBV27 with TRBJ2-1; 8 bases agree with TRBD2. The junction had 8 bases not matched to a gene; V was cut back by 4 bases and J by 9 bases. Germline V CDR1 and CDR2: MNHEY, SMNVEV (reference sequence). The CDR3 extends over 14 amino acids. For the CDR3, the DNA is TGTGCCAGCAGTTACCGGGGGGGGCTAAGTGAGCAGTTCTTC. It codes for CASSYRGGLSEQFF.

The J gene is TRBJ1-2, the V gene TRBV6-2 or TRBV6-3; D is uncertain. The length of the CDR3 is 14 residues. Germline V lookup: CDR1 MNHEY, CDR2 SVGEGT. V dropped 5 bases and J dropped 2 bases, with 12 bases sitting between them. Here the CDR3 DNA reads TGTGCCAGCAGTCACAAGCAGGCAAACTATGGCTACACCTTC. Its translation: CASSHKQANYGYTF.

This chain uses TRBV7-9 with TRBJ1-1, with D unresolved. The CDR3 is 15 residues long. Germline V lookup: CDR1 SEHNR, CDR2 FQNEAQ (reference sequence). The V and J ends lost 1 base and 4 bases respectively, with 13 bases between them. The CDR3 DNA reads TGTGCCAGCAGCTTAGGCGGGAGTAGGGCCACTGAAGCTTTCTTT. Translation gives CASSLGGSRATEAFF.

This clonotype was observed a few times. The rearrangement joins TRBV28 to TRBJ2-5, with 8 bases lining up with TRBD1. Germline assignment: CDR1 MDHEN and CDR2 SYDVKM. The CDR3 has 17 residues. Trimming at V came to 2 bases and at J to 2 bases, leaving 10 bases not matched to a gene. This CDR3 reads CASSLGFAGQGQETQYF. The CDR3 DNA sequence: TGTGCCAGCAGTTTAGGTTTTGCAGGACAGGGACAAGAGACCCAGTACTTC.

The rearrangement links TRBV7-9 to TRBJ2-6; D remains unclear. Looked up from germline, CDR1 is SEHNR and CDR2 is FQNEAQ (reference sequence). This CDR3 comprises 14 residues. Trimming removed 8 bases from V and 4 bases from J, with 12 bases in between. The CDR3 sequence: CASQTIRGANVLTF. The CDR3 coding sequence is TGTGCCAGCCAGACGATCCGGGGGGCCAACGTCCTGACTTTC.

This clonotype was observed many times. The CDR3 is CAWGGGVQETQYF. CDR3 nucleotides: TGTGCCTGGGGGGGCGGGGTGCAAGAGACCCAGTACTTC. This chain connects TRBV2 to TRBJ2-5; maybe TRBD2 (7 bases). Trimming cost V 11 bases and J 2 bases, with 15 bases left between them. This CDR3 has 13 residues. Looked up from germline, CDR1 is SNHLY and CDR2 is FYNNEI.

The chain links TRBV20-1 to TRBJ2-7, with unresolved D. The V gene's germline CDR1 is DFQATT and CDR2 SNEGSKA (reference sequence). The V and J ends lost 3 bases and 9 bases respectively, with 12 bases between them. The CDR3 contains 11 residues. CDR3 sequence: CSARNPLGQYF. CDR3 in DNA: TGCAGTGCTAGGAACCCCTTAGGGCAGTACTTC.

The J gene is TRBJ2-1, the V gene TRBV2, with D unclear. From germline, CDR1 is SNHLY and CDR2 FYNNEI. The CDR3 totals 16 residues. The germline V and J ends were trimmed by 0 bases and 3 bases, with 12 bases remaining between them. CDR3 sequence (DNA): TGTGCCAGCAGTGAAGCTTCTGGCCGGATCTACAATGAGCAGTTCTTC. Its translation: CASSEASGRIYNEQFF.

This rearrangement joins TRBV20-1 to TRBJ2-6; unclear D gene. Trimming cost V 1 base and J 4 bases, with 5 bases left between them. CDR1 and CDR2 from the germline V gene are DFQATT and SNEGSKA (reference sequence). This CDR3 comprises 13 residues. As DNA, the CDR3 is TGCAGTGCTAGAGGGCAGGGGGCCAACGTCCTGACTTTC. Translating it yields CSARGQGANVLTF.

This clonotype was counted only a few times. This sequence joins TRBV6-6 and TRBJ2-2; D gene uncertain. From germline, CDR1 is MNHNY and CDR2 SVGAGI (reference sequence). The CDR3 spans 13 residues. V gave up 6 bases and J gave up 4 bases, with 9 bases separating them. For the CDR3, the DNA is TGTGCCAGCAGCCAGGACCCCACCGGGGAGCTGTTTTTT. Translating it yields CASSQDPTGELFF.

This clonotype came up many times. The chain carries TRBV20-1 and TRBJ2-3; 7 bases match TRBD2. The trim removed 5 bases at V and 3 bases at J, leaving 11 bases unmatched. The germline CDR1 and CDR2 sequences are DFQATT and SNEGSKA (reference sequence). This CDR3 is 15 amino acids long. The CDR3 DNA reads TGCAGTGCTGGGGAAGCGGGGATCAGAACAGATACGCAGTATTTT. This encodes CSAGEAGIRTDTQYF.

This clonotype has more than one count but fewer than ten. The chain has TRBV3-1 and TRBJ2-1, with 8 positions matching TRBD1. CDR1 and CDR2 (germline): LGHDT, YNNKEL (reference sequence). This CDR3 comprises 14 residues. V lost 4 bases to trimming and J lost 9 bases; unmatched junction nucleotides: 8. In nucleotides, the CDR3 is TGTGCCAGCAGCCTTAGCCGGACAGGGACTGAGCAGTTCTTC. It encodes CASSLSRTGTEQFF.

The chain has TRBV6-2 or TRBV6-3 and TRBJ2-1, with 8 bases lining up with TRBD1. The ends lost 6 bases at V and 4 bases at J; junction bases unmatched: 8. Germline V gene sequence: CDR1 MNHEY, CDR2 SVGEGT. The CDR3 has 15 residues. Here the CDR3 reads CASRTDRGSYNEQFF. As DNA, the CDR3 is TGTGCCAGCAGAACCGACAGGGGAAGTTACAATGAGCAGTTCTTC.

The chain's CDR3 is CASSPGLAGVIAKNIQYF. DNA of the CDR3: TGTGCCAGCAGCCCCGGACTAGCGGGGGTGATAGCCAAAAACATTCAGTACTTC. The rearrangement joins TRBV3-1 to TRBJ2-4; 13 nucleotides align to TRBD2. This CDR3 is 18 amino acids long. Losses at the gene ends were 4 bases for V and 0 bases for J; bases not matched to a gene: 6. Germline lookup yields CDR1 LGHDT and CDR2 YNNKEL (reference sequence).

Points on this clonotype: The junction shows a germline mismatch at one end, possibly a read error. The genes are TRBV7-2 and TRBJ2-5; 10 bases agree with TRBD2. The V gene's germline CDR1 is SGHTA and CDR2 FQGNSA. CDR3 length: 17 amino acids. CDR3 coding DNA: TGCGCCAGCAGTTCTGGGACTAGCGAGGTATCCCAAGAGACCCAGTACTTC. This codes for CASSSGTSEVSQETQYF. The complete variable domain, with remaining parts taken from reference TRBV7-2 and TRBJ2-5, reads GAGVSQSPSNKVTEKGKDVELRCDPISGHTALYWYRQSLGQGLEFLIYFQGNSAPDKSGLPSDRFSAERTGGSVSTLTIQRTQQEDSAVYLCASSSGTSEVSQETQYFGPGTRLLVL.

There are a few counts of this clonotype. DNA for the CDR3: TGTGCCAGCAGATGGACAGGGCAAGTCGAGCAGTACTTC. It codes for CASRWTGQVEQYF. The rearrangement links TRBV2 to TRBJ2-7; 8 nucleotides line up with TRBD1. V lost 6 bases and J lost 6; bases outside the gene matches: 7. Germline assignment: CDR1 SNHLY and CDR2 FYNNEI. CDR3 length: 13 residues.

The table lists this clonotype with a few counts. The rearrangement joins TRBV7-2 to TRBJ2-6; perhaps TRBD2 as D (5 bases). Trimming removed 5 bases at V and 1 base at J, with 24 bases between. Per the germline V gene, CDR1 is SGHTA and CDR2 is FQGNSA. The CDR3 contains 20 residues. The DNA of the CDR3 is TGTGCCAGCAGCCCATGGGTCCCCAGGACTGTAACTTCTGGGGCCAACGTCCTGACTTTC. Translating gives CASSPWVPRTVTSGANVLTF.

The chain recombines TRBV13 with TRBJ2-3; 7 nucleotides match TRBD1. From germline, CDR1 is PRHDT and CDR2 FYEKMQ (reference sequence). V dropped 6 bases and J dropped 4; count of bases not matched to a gene: 4. The CDR3 length is 13 residues. The CDR3 here is CASRHTGADTQYF. CDR3 nucleotide sequence: TGTGCCAGCAGACATACAGGGGCAGATACGCAGTATTTT.

This clonotype was recorded a few times. The chain recombines TRBV11-2 with TRBJ2-1; D is undetermined. There are 13 residues in the CDR3. Germline values: CDR1 SGHAT, CDR2 FQNNGV. Trimming cost V 3 bases and J 5 bases, with 8 bases left between them. The CDR3 bases are TGTGCCAGCAGCTTTGTCAGAGACAATGAGCAGTTCTTC. Translation gives CASSFVRDNEQFF.